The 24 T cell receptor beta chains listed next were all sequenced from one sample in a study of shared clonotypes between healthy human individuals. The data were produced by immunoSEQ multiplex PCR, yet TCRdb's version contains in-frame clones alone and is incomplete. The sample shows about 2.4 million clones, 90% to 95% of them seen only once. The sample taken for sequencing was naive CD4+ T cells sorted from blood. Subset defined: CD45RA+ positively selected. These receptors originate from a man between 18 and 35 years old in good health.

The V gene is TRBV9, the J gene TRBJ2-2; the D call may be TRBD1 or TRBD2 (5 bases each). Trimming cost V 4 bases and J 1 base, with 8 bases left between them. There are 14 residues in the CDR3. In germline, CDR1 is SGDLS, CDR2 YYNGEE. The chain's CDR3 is CASSRDQNTGELFF. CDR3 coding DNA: TGTGCCAGCAGCCGGGACCAGAACACCGGGGAGCTGTTTTTT.

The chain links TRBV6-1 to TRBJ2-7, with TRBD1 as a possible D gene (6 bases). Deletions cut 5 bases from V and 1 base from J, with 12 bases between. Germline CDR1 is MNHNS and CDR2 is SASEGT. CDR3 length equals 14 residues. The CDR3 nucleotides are TGTGCCAGCAGTCATCCTACAGGGTCCTACGAGCAGTACTTC. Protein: CASSHPTGSYEQYF.

DNA of the CDR3: TGTGCCAGCAGCTTGTCCGGGACAGATGGCTACACCTTC. The encoded protein is CASSLSGTDGYTF. The V gene is TRBV7-6, the J gene TRBJ1-2, with TRBD1 identical over 7 bases. This CDR3 spans 13 amino acids. CDR1 and CDR2 (germline): SGHVS, FNYEAQ. The V segment lost 3 bases and the J segment 6 bases; nucleotides outside the gene matches: 4.

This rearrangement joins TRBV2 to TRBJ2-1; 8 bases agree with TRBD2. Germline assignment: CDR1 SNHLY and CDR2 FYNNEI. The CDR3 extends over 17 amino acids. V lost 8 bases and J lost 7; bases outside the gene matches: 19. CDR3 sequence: CASRSLRREGTRNEQFF. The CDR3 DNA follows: TGTGCCAGCCGGAGTTTAAGACGGGAGGGCACAAGGAATGAGCAGTTCTTC.

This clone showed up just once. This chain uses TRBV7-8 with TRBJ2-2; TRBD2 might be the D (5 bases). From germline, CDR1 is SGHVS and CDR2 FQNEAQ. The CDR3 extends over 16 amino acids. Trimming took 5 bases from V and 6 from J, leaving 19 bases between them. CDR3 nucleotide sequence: TGTGCCAGCAGCCTCGGGTTCGCCGGGGTCGCCGGGGAGCTGTTTTTT. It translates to CASSLGFAGVAGELFF.

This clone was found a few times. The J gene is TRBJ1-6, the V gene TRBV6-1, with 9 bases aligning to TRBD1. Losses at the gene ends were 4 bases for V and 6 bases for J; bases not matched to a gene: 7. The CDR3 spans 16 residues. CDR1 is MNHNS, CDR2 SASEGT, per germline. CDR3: CASSGTGTGSNSPLHF. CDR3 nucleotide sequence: TGTGCCAGCAGTGGAACCGGGACAGGGAGTAATTCACCCCTCCACTTT.

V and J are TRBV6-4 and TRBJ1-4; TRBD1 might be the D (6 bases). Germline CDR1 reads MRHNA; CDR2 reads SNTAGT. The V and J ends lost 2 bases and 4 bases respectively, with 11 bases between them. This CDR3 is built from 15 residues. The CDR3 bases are TGTGCCAGCAGTGACCCGGGACAAAATAATGAAAAACTGTTTTTT. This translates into CASSDPGQNNEKLFF.

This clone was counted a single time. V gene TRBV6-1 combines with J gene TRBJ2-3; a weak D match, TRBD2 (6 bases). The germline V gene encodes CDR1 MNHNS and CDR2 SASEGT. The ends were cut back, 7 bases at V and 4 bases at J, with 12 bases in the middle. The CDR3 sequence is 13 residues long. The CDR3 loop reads CASTEGSPDTQYF. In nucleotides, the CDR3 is TGTGCCAGCACGGAGGGGTCCCCAGATACGCAGTATTTT.

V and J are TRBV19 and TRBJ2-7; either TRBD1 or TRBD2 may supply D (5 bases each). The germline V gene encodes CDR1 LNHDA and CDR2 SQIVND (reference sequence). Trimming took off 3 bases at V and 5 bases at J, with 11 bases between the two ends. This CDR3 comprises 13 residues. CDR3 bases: TGTGCCAGTAGTATGGGCAGGGACCACGAGCAGTACTTC. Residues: CASSMGRDHEQYF.

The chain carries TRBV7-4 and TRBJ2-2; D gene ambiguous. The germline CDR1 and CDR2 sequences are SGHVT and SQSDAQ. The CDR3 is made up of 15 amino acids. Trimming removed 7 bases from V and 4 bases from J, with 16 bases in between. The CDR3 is CASTPRVSSTGELFF. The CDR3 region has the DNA TGTGCCAGCACCCCCCGGGTGTCGAGCACCGGGGAGCTGTTTTTT. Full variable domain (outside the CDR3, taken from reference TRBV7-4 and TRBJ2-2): GAGVSQSPRYKVAKRGRDVALRCDSISGHVTLYWYRQTLGQGSEVLTYSQSDAQRDKSGRPSGRFSAERPERSVSTLKIQRTEQGDSAVYLCASTPRVSSTGELFFGEGSRLTVL.

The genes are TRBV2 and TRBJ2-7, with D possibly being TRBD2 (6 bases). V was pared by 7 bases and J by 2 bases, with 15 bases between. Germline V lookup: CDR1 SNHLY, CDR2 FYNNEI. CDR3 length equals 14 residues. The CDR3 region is CASIRAGGTYEQYF. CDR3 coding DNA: TGTGCCAGCATTAGAGCCGGAGGGACCTACGAGCAGTACTTC.

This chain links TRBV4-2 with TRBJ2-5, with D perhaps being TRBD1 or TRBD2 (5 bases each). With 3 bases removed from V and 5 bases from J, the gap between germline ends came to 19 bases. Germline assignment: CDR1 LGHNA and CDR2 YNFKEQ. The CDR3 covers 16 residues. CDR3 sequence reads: CASSQAWDRAWETQYF. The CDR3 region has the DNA TGTGCCAGCAGCCAGGCTTGGGACCGTGCATGGGAGACCCAGTACTTC.

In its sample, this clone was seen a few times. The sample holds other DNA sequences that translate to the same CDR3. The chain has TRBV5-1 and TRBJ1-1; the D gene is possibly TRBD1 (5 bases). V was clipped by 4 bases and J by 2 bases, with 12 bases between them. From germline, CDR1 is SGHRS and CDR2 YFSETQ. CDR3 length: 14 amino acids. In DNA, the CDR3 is TGCGCCAGCAGCCCCGGGACCGCCAACACTGAAGCTTTCTTT. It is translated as CASSPGTANTEAFF.

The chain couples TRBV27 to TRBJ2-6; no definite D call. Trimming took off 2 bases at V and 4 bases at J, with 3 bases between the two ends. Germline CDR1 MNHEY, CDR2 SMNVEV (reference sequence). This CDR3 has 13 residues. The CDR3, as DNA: TGTGCCAGCAGTTTAATGGGGGCCAACGTCCTGACTTTC. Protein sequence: CASSLMGANVLTF.

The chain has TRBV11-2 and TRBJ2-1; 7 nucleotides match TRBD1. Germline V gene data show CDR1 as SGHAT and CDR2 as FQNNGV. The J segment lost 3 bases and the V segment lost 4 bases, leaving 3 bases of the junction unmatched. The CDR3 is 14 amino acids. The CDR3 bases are TGTGCCAGCAGCTCCGGGACAGTCTACAATGAGCAGTTCTTC. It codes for CASSSGTVYNEQFF. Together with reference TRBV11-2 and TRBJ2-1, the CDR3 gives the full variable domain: EAGVAQSPRYKIIEKRQSVAFWCNPISGHATLYWYQQILGQGPKLLIQFQNNGVVDDSQLPKDRFSAERLKGVDSTLKIQPAKLEDSAVYLCASSSGTVYNEQFFGPGTRLTVL.

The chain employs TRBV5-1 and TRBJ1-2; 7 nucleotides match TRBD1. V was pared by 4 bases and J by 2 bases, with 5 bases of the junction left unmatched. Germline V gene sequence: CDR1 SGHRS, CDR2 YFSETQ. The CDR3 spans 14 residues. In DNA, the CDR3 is TGCGCCAGCAGCCCCTTGGGACAGAACTATGGCTACACCTTC. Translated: CASSPLGQNYGYTF.

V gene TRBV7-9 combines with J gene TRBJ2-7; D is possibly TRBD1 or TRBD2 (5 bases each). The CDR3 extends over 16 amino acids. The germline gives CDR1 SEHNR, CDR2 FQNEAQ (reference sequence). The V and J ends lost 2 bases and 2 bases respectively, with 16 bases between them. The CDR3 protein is CASSLIPGTLTYEQYF. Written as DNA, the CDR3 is TGTGCCAGCAGCTTAATACCCGGGACCTTAACCTACGAGCAGTACTTC.

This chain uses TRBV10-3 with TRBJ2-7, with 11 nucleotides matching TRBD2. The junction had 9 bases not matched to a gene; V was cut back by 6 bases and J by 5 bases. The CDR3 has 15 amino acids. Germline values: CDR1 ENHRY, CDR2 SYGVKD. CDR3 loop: CAISQTSGGWNEQYF. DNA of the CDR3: TGTGCCATCAGCCAAACTAGCGGGGGATGGAACGAGCAGTACTTC.

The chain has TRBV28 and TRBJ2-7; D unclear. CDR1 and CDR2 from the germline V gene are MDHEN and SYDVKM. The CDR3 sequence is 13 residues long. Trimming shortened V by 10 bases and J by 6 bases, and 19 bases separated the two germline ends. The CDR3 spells CATTLTVTLEQYF. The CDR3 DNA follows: TGTGCCACCACACTTACTGTGACCCTCGAGCAGTACTTC.

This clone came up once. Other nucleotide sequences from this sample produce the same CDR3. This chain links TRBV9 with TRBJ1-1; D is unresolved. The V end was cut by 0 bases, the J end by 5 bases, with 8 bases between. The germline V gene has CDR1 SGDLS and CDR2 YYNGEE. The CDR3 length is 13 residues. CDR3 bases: TGTGCCAGCAGCGTAGGAACGGGGACTGAAGCTTTCTTT. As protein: CASSVGTGTEAFF.

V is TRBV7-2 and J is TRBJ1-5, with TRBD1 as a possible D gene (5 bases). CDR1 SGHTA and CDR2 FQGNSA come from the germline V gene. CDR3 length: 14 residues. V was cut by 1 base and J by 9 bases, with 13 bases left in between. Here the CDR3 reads CASSLVGLVSPQHF. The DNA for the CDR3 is TGTGCCAGCAGCTTAGTGGGGCTAGTTTCGCCCCAGCATTTT.

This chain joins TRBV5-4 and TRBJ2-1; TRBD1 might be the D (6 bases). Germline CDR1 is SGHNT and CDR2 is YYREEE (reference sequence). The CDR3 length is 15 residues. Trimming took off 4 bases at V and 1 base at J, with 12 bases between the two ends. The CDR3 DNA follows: TGTGCCAGCAGCGACGGACAGTTTTCCTACAATGAGCAGTTCTTC. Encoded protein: CASSDGQFSYNEQFF.

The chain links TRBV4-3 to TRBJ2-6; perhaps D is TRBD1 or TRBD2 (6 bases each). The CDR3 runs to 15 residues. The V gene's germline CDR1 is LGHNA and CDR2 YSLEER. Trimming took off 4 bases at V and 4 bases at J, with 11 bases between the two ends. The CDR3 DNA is TGCGCCAGCAGCCCGCCGGGGGCCGGGGCCAACGTCCTGACTTTC. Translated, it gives CASSPPGAGANVLTF.

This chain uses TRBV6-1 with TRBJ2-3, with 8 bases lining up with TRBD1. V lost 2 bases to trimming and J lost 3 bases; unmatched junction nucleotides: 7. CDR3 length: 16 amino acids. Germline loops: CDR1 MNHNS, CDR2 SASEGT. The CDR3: CASSESAGGGTDTQYF. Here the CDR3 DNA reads TGTGCCAGCAGTGAATCCGCAGGGGGCGGGACAGATACGCAGTATTTT.